A selection of T cell receptor beta chains follows, all from one sample in a study of T cell responses to AZD1222 COVID-19 vaccine. The protocol was immunoSEQ multiplex PCR, while the TCRdb copy is restricted to in-frame clones and leaves out a portion. The sample has about 150,000 clones, approximately 90% seen once. The sample in question was peripheral blood, obtained on day 0 of AZD1222 vaccination. These TCRs come from an adult in good health. CDR3s include the opening cysteine and the closing phenylalanine or tryptophan. Each record gives: V gene, D gene, J gene, clone size, CDR3 protein, CDR3 DNA. A D gene is named only where the DNA matches it firmly. Rows give clone size only sometimes, using once, few, many, or a class for an expanded clone.

v_gene: TRBV28; d_gene: TRBD1; j_gene: TRBJ1-6; abundance: .; CDR3aa: CASSFHGRGPEEYNSPLHF; CDR3nt: TGTGCCAGCAGTTTTCATGGCAGGGGGCCCGAAGAATATAATTCACCCCTCCACTTT
v_gene: TRBV13; d_gene: .; j_gene: TRBJ1-1; abundance: .; CDR3aa: CASSLYAGAMNTEAFF; CDR3nt: TGTGCCAGCAGCCTCTACGCAGGGGCCATGAACACTGAAGCTTTCTTT
v_gene: TRBV5-5; d_gene: .; j_gene: TRBJ1-1; abundance: once; CDR3aa: CASSTVDRNTEAFF; CDR3nt: TGTGCCAGCAGCACTGTAGACAGGAACACTGAAGCTTTCTTT
v_gene: TRBV6-6; d_gene: .; j_gene: TRBJ1-2; abundance: .; CDR3aa: CASSSDRGRYGYTF; CDR3nt: TGTGCCAGCAGCTCCGACCGGGGTCGCTATGGCTACACCTTC
v_gene: TRBV4-3; d_gene: .; j_gene: TRBJ2-1; abundance: .; CDR3aa: CASSPSREWNEQFF; CDR3nt: TGCGCCAGCAGCCCCTCACGGGAGTGGAATGAGCAGTTCTTC
v_gene: TRBV21-1; d_gene: .; j_gene: TRBJ1-3; abundance: .; CDR3aa: CASSARDRNSGSGNTIYF; CDR3nt: TGTGCCAGCAGCGCTCGGGACAGGAATTCGGGGTCTGGAAACACCATATATTTT
v_gene: TRBV27; d_gene: .; j_gene: TRBJ1-2; abundance: .; CDR3aa: CASSLTSADNYGYTF; CDR3nt: TGTGCCAGCAGTTTAACTTCGGCAGATAACTATGGCTACACCTTC
v_gene: TRBV28; d_gene: TRBD2; j_gene: TRBJ2-1; abundance: .; CDR3aa: CASSLAGGSYNEQFF; CDR3nt: TGTGCCAGCAGTTTAGCGGGGGGATCCTACAATGAGCAGTTCTTC
v_gene: TRBV5-1; d_gene: .; j_gene: TRBJ1-2; abundance: .; CDR3aa: CASMDIDGGGYTF; CDR3nt: TGCGCCAGCATGGACATTGATGGGGGCGGCTACACCTTC
v_gene: TRBV27; d_gene: TRBD1; j_gene: TRBJ1-2; abundance: .; CDR3aa: CASSLGGQGGRGYTF; CDR3nt: TGTGCCAGCAGTTTGGGGGGACAGGGTGGTCGAGGCTACACCTTC
v_gene: TRBV7-2; d_gene: TRBD1; j_gene: TRBJ1-4; abundance: once; CDR3aa: CASSEDRAEKLFF; CDR3nt: TGTGCCAGCAGCGAGGACAGGGCTGAAAAACTGTTTTTT
v_gene: TRBV28; d_gene: .; j_gene: TRBJ2-7; abundance: .; CDR3aa: CASSGTDDSSYEQYF; CDR3nt: TGTGCCAGCAGTGGGACGGATGATAGCTCCTACGAGCAGTACTTC
v_gene: TRBV2; d_gene: TRBD2; j_gene: TRBJ2-6; abundance: .; CDR3aa: CASSKLAGHVSGANVLTF; CDR3nt: TGTGCCAGCAGTAAACTAGCGGGCCACGTCTCTGGGGCCAACGTCCTGACTTTC
v_gene: TRBV2; d_gene: TRBD2; j_gene: TRBJ2-7; abundance: .; CDR3aa: CASSVSGGIEQYF; CDR3nt: TGTGCCAGCAGTGTCTCGGGAGGGATCGAGCAGTACTTC
v_gene: TRBV6-5; d_gene: .; j_gene: TRBJ1-3; abundance: .; CDR3aa: CASSLQDGGNTIYF; CDR3nt: TGTGCCAGCAGTTTACAGGATGGGGGAAACACCATATATTTT
v_gene: TRBV19; d_gene: .; j_gene: TRBJ1-1; abundance: .; CDR3aa: CASSTLWGPNTEAFF; CDR3nt: TGTGCCAGTAGTACCCTTTGGGGACCGAACACTGAAGCTTTCTTT
v_gene: TRBV4-2; d_gene: .; j_gene: TRBJ2-7; abundance: .; CDR3aa: CASSHPQWRGQNEQYF; CDR3nt: TGTGCCAGCAGCCACCCTCAATGGCGGGGCCAAAACGAGCAGTACTTC
v_gene: TRBV7-9; d_gene: .; j_gene: TRBJ1-2; abundance: .; CDR3aa: CASTITPGPNYGYTF; CDR3nt: TGTGCCAGCACCATTACCCCGGGACCGAACTATGGCTACACCTTC
v_gene: TRBV15; d_gene: TRBD1; j_gene: TRBJ1-4; abundance: .; CDR3aa: CATSSITGAAFNEKLFF; CDR3nt: TGTGCCACCAGCTCAATTACAGGGGCCGCTTTTAATGAAAAACTGTTTTTT
v_gene: TRBV7-7; d_gene: TRBD2; j_gene: TRBJ2-5; abundance: .; CDR3aa: CASSLGLDQETQYF; CDR3nt: TGTGCTAGCAGCCTGGGACTAGATCAAGAGACCCAGTACTTC
v_gene: TRBV7-2; d_gene: .; j_gene: TRBJ1-5; abundance: .; CDR3aa: CASSLLLRTGFSNQPQHF; CDR3nt: TGTGCCAGCAGCTTATTATTACGTACGGGATTTAGCAATCAGCCCCAGCATTTT
v_gene: TRBV6-5; d_gene: .; j_gene: TRBJ1-2; abundance: .; CDR3aa: CASSYGGSAYGYTF; CDR3nt: TGTGCCAGCAGTTACGGAGGGAGTGCCTATGGCTACACCTTC
v_gene: TRBV4-1; d_gene: TRBD1; j_gene: TRBJ2-1; abundance: .; CDR3aa: CASSQDRGDRAYNEQFF; CDR3nt: TGCGCCAGCAGCCAAGATCGGGGGGACAGGGCATACAATGAGCAGTTCTTC
v_gene: TRBV19; d_gene: TRBD1; j_gene: TRBJ1-2; abundance: .; CDR3aa: CASSMIFRTGLLNYGYTF; CDR3nt: TGTGCCAGTAGTATGATTTTCCGGACAGGGTTGTTAAACTATGGCTACACCTTC
v_gene: TRBV4-3; d_gene: .; j_gene: TRBJ1-2; abundance: .; CDR3aa: CASSQDMGGGYGYTF; CDR3nt: TGCGCCAGCAGCCAAGATATGGGGGGCGGCTATGGCTACACCTTC
v_gene: TRBV2; d_gene: .; j_gene: TRBJ2-2; abundance: .; CDR3aa: CASSPTDGGELFF; CDR3nt: TGTGCCAGCAGCCCGACAGACGGCGGGGAGCTGTTTTTT
v_gene: TRBV28; d_gene: TRBD1; j_gene: TRBJ1-1; abundance: .; CDR3aa: CASTPTGGNTEAFF; CDR3nt: TGTGCCAGCACCCCGACAGGGGGGAACACTGAAGCTTTCTTT
v_gene: TRBV3-1/TRBV3-2; d_gene: .; j_gene: TRBJ2-5; abundance: once; CDR3aa: CASSQEETQYF; CDR3nt: TGTGCCAGCAGCCAAGAAGAGACCCAGTACTTC
v_gene: TRBV6-4; d_gene: .; j_gene: TRBJ1-2; abundance: once; CDR3aa: CASSASGYGGYTF; CDR3nt: TGTGCCAGCAGCGCCTCGGGATACGGGGGCTACACCTTC
v_gene: TRBV25-1; d_gene: .; j_gene: TRBJ1-5; abundance: .; CDR3aa: CASSEYGTDQPQHF; CDR3nt: TGTGCCAGCAGTGAATACGGGACTGATCAGCCCCAGCATTTT
v_gene: TRBV28; d_gene: .; j_gene: TRBJ2-1; abundance: .; CDR3aa: CATIPWLLNEQFF; CDR3nt: TGTGCCACCATCCCTTGGCTCCTCAATGAGCAGTTCTTC
v_gene: TRBV28; d_gene: .; j_gene: TRBJ1-1; abundance: .; CDR3aa: CASSATDSGAEAFF; CDR3nt: TGTGCCAGCAGTGCGACAGACTCGGGGGCTGAAGCTTTCTTT
v_gene: TRBV7-3; d_gene: .; j_gene: TRBJ2-2; abundance: .; CDR3aa: CASTEQANTGELFF; CDR3nt: TGTGCCAGCACCGAACAGGCGAACACCGGGGAGCTGTTTTTT
v_gene: TRBV4-1; d_gene: .; j_gene: TRBJ2-2; abundance: .; CDR3aa: CASSQDRLNGELFF; CDR3nt: TGCGCCAGCAGCCAAGATCGGTTAAACGGGGAGCTGTTTTTT
v_gene: TRBV28; d_gene: .; j_gene: TRBJ2-1; abundance: .; CDR3aa: CASSPLASYNEQFF; CDR3nt: TGTGCCAGCAGTCCGCTGGCGAGCTACAATGAGCAGTTCTTC
v_gene: TRBV4-1; d_gene: .; j_gene: TRBJ1-3; abundance: few; CDR3aa: CASSQGPQGPGNTIYF; CDR3nt: TGCGCCAGCAGCCAAGGTCCCCAGGGTCCCGGAAACACCATATATTTT
v_gene: TRBV18; d_gene: .; j_gene: TRBJ2-5; abundance: .; CDR3aa: CASSPSPQGGTQYF; CDR3nt: TGTGCCAGCTCACCATCGCCGCAGGGAGGGACCCAGTACTTC
v_gene: TRBV11-2; d_gene: TRBD1; j_gene: TRBJ2-3; abundance: .; CDR3aa: CASSPPNRGSTDTQYF; CDR3nt: TGTGCCAGCAGCCCTCCCAACAGGGGAAGCACAGATACGCAGTATTTT
v_gene: TRBV5-6; d_gene: .; j_gene: TRBJ1-1; abundance: .; CDR3aa: CASSTTAEAFF; CDR3nt: TGTGCCAGCAGCACCACCGCTGAAGCTTTCTTT
v_gene: TRBV6-5; d_gene: .; j_gene: TRBJ1-1; abundance: .; CDR3aa: CASSLPGWNTEAFF; CDR3nt: TGTGCCAGCAGTCTACCAGGGTGGAACACTGAAGCTTTCTTT
v_gene: TRBV18; d_gene: TRBD2; j_gene: TRBJ2-1; abundance: .; CDR3aa: CASSRTSGRNNEQFF; CDR3nt: TGTGCCAGCTCACGGACTAGCGGGAGAAACAATGAGCAGTTCTTC
v_gene: TRBV2; d_gene: .; j_gene: TRBJ1-5; abundance: .; CDR3aa: CASSVQGLKPQHF; CDR3nt: TGTGCCAGCAGTGTTCAGGGCCTAAAGCCCCAGCATTTT
v_gene: TRBV4-2; d_gene: TRBD1; j_gene: TRBJ2-3; abundance: .; CDR3aa: CASSTRGTGTTDTQYF; CDR3nt: TGTGCCAGCAGTACAAGGGGGACAGGTACGACAGATACGCAGTATTTT
v_gene: TRBV7-8; d_gene: TRBD1; j_gene: TRBJ1-2; abundance: .; CDR3aa: CASSSRDRANYGYTF; CDR3nt: TGTGCCAGCAGCTCCCGGGACAGGGCTAACTATGGCTACACCTTC
v_gene: TRBV4-1; d_gene: .; j_gene: TRBJ2-7; abundance: .; CDR3aa: CASSQGDQYEQYF; CDR3nt: TGCGCCAGCAGCCAAGGGGATCAGTACGAGCAGTACTTC
v_gene: TRBV5-1; d_gene: .; j_gene: TRBJ1-2; abundance: .; CDR3aa: CASSPQGRVGGYTF; CDR3nt: TGCGCCAGCAGCCCGCAGGGAAGGGTCGGAGGCTACACCTTC
v_gene: TRBV5-1; d_gene: .; j_gene: TRBJ1-5; abundance: .; CDR3aa: CASSLDPGKRGQPQHF; CDR3nt: TGCGCCAGCAGCTTGGATCCAGGGAAAAGGGGTCAGCCCCAGCATTTT